The rows below give T cell receptor beta chains drawn from one sample of a study of blood T cell repertoires in COVID-19. Generated by immunoSEQ multiplex PCR, the TCRdb table keeps only in-frame clones and is missing some. The data contain 250,000 to 350,000 clones, about 85% of them singletons. The sequenced sample consisted of PBMCs or T cells enriched from blood (not recorded which). These receptors came from a woman between 50 and 59 years old who had recovered from COVID-19. Both conserved end residues are part of each CDR3. Each record gives: J gene, V gene, clone size, D gene, CDR3 DNA, CDR3 protein. The D gene is left open where the match is weak. Not every row has a clone size; where given, it reads once, few, many or a size class.

TRBJ1-3 TRBV30 - - TGTGCCTGGGAGAGCTCTGGAAACACCATATATTTT CAWESSGNTIYF
TRBJ1-4 TRBV19 - TRBD1 TGTGCCAGTAGTACAGAGGGGGACAGGGGGCGCGGAAAACTGTTTTTT CASSTEGDRGRGKLFF
TRBJ1-2 TRBV20-1 - - TGCAGTGTCGACACTAGGTATGGCTACACCTTC CSVDTRYGYTF
TRBJ2-2 TRBV27 - - TGTGCCAGCAGTTCTCAGGGTCTTAACACCGGGGAGCTGTTTTTT CASSSQGLNTGELFF
TRBJ2-7 TRBV7-9 - - TGTGCCAGCAGCCCCGAGAGCTCCTACGAGCAGTACTTC CASSPESSYEQYF
TRBJ1-2 TRBV7-8 - TRBD1 TGTGCCAGCAGCATAACAGGGGGGGCTTTTTATGGCTACACCTTC CASSITGGAFYGYTF
TRBJ1-1 TRBV29-1 - - TGCAGCGTTGGCAGGGAAGGTACTGAAGCTTTCTTT CSVGREGTEAFF
TRBJ1-5 TRBV5-5 once TRBD1 TGTGCCAGCAGCTCCGGGACAGGGATTGGGCAGCCCCAGCATTTT CASSSGTGIGQPQHF
TRBJ1-2 TRBV29-1 - - TGCAGCGTCATACAGGGTCGGGGCTATGGCTACACCTTC CSVIQGRGYGYTF
TRBJ2-5 TRBV3-1/TRBV3-2 once - TGTGCCAGCAGCTTAGGGGACGGAGGGGGCATGGAGACCCAGTACTTC CASSLGDGGGMETQYF
TRBJ2-1 TRBV19 - - TGTGCCAGTACGAAAACGGCCTACAATGAGCAGTTCTTC CASTKTAYNEQFF
TRBJ2-3 TRBV2 - TRBD2 TGTGCCAGCATTCCCCTAGCGGGGGGCACAGATACGCAGTATTTT CASIPLAGGTDTQYF
TRBJ1-1 TRBV15 - TRBD1 TGTGCCACCAGCAGGGATGGGACAGCGAACACTGAAGCTTTCTTT CATSRDGTANTEAFF
TRBJ2-2 TRBV24-1 - - TGTGCCACCAGTGATTTCGCTAGCGGGGAGCTGTTTTTT CATSDFASGELFF
TRBJ1-2 TRBV12-3/TRBV12-4 - TRBD1 TGTGCCAGCAGCCCGGGACAGCTATTCGGGTACACCTTC CASSPGQLFGYTF
TRBJ2-7 TRBV4-1 - - TGCGCCAGCAGCCAGGAACCGGAGCGCTACGAGCAGTACTTC CASSQEPERYEQYF
TRBJ1-1 TRBV4-2 - - TGTGCCAGCAGCCAAGATCTTGGGACAACCGGAAGTGAAGCTTTCTTT CASSQDLGTTGSEAFF
TRBJ2-1 TRBV11-3 - TRBD2 TGTGCCAGCAGCGTCGGGACTAGCGGGCTCGATGAGCAGTTCTTC CASSVGTSGLDEQFF
TRBJ2-4 TRBV9 - - TGTGCCAGCAGCGCTCAGACAGGGACTCAAAACATTCAGTACTTC CASSAQTGTQNIQYF
TRBJ2-2 TRBV6-5 - TRBD1 TGTGCCAGCAGTCCGGGACAGGGAGCCGGGGAGCTGTTTTTT CASSPGQGAGELFF
TRBJ1-4 TRBV19 - TRBD1 TGTGCCAGTAGTAACCAGGGGGCGCCTAATGAAAAACTGTTTTTT CASSNQGAPNEKLFF
TRBJ1-2 TRBV27 - - TGTGCCAGCAGGACAGGAGTTTATGGCTACACCTTC CASRTGVYGYTF
TRBJ2-3 TRBV6-5 - TRBD2 TGTGCCAGCATCACTAGCGGGCTCCTCACAGATACGCAGTATTTT CASITSGLLTDTQYF
TRBJ1-3 TRBV19 few TRBD1 TGTGCCAGTAGCAGGGACAGGGGTATCGGAAACACCATATATTTT CASSRDRGIGNTIYF
TRBJ2-7 TRBV9 - - TGTGCCAGCAGCGTAGCGGGGGATTCTAACTACGAGCAGTACTTC CASSVAGDSNYEQYF
TRBJ1-2 TRBV7-9 - TRBD1 TGTGCCAGCAGCTCAATGTGGGTGGACAGGAGGGGTTATGGCTACACCTTC CASSSMWVDRRGYGYTF
TRBJ2-3 TRBV10-1 - - TGCGCCAGCGGCAGCGGGACAGATACGCAGTATTTT CASGSGTDTQYF
TRBJ2-7 TRBV30 once - TGTGCCTGGAGCATTACAGGAGCCTACGAGCAGTACTTC CAWSITGAYEQYF
TRBJ1-1 TRBV5-4 - TRBD1 TGTGCCAGCAGCTGGATACAGGGGGGAAACACTGAAGCTTTCTTT CASSWIQGGNTEAFF
TRBJ1-5 TRBV24-1 - - TGTGCCACCAGTGATCCAACCGACAGTAAGAGCAATCAGCCCCAGCATTTT CATSDPTDSKSNQPQHF
TRBJ1-5 TRBV28 few - TGTGCCAGCAGTTTTGAAGCCGGGGGCAATCAGCCCCAGCATTTT CASSFEAGGNQPQHF
TRBJ2-7 TRBV29-1 - - TGCAGCGTTGAAGAGAGCTACGAGCAGTACTTC CSVEESYEQYF
TRBJ1-4 TRBV3-1/TRBV3-2 - TRBD1 TGTGCCAGCAGCCAAGATATGGGACAGTCTAATGAAAAACTGTTTTTT CASSQDMGQSNEKLFF
TRBJ1-1 TRBV2 - - TGTGCCAGCAGACCCACATATGGCACTGAAGCTTTCTTT CASRPTYGTEAFF
TRBJ2-1 TRBV11-2 - TRBD2 TGTGCCAGCAGCTTAGACGGGACTAGCGGGGGGAAATTGATCAATGAGCAGTTCTTC CASSLDGTSGGKLINEQFF
TRBJ1-6 TRBV29-1 - - TGCAGCGTTGGAGGGGCCGGGACTGCCCTCCACTTT CSVGGAGTALHF
TRBJ1-1 TRBV24-1 - - TGTGCCACCAGTGCCGTTAAGACAGAGAAGAACACTGAAGCTTTCTTT CATSAVKTEKNTEAFF
TRBJ1-2 TRBV7-2 - TRBD1 TGTGCCAGCAGCCAGAACAGGGGGCAGGTTGGCTACACCTTC CASSQNRGQVGYTF
TRBJ1-2 TRBV5-6 once - TGTGCCAGCAGCTTGGGGAGTCGTCCGGGGGGCTACACCTTC CASSLGSRPGGYTF
TRBJ1-5 TRBV7-6 - - TGTGCCAGCAGCATAGGGCCCAATCAGCCCCAGCATTTT CASSIGPNQPQHF
TRBJ2-7 TRBV3-1/TRBV3-2 - - TGTGCCAGCAGCCAAACCCTAGGTCGATACTACGAGCAGTACTTC CASSQTLGRYYEQYF
TRBJ2-3 TRBV19 - TRBD2 TGTGCCAGTAGTATGGGACTAGCGGGGGGGCCGTCGGCAGATACGCAGTATTTT CASSMGLAGGPSADTQYF